The 26 T cell receptor beta chains below all came from one sample that was sequenced in a study of regulatory T cells in long-lasting Graves disease. CDR3-region Arm-PCR and iRepertoire HTBI primers produced the TCR beta libraries. TCRdb re-called the multiplex PCR reads through MiXCR, storing one row per CDR3 protein. In the table there are around 500,000 distinct CDR3 sequences, around 13% of which are singletons. The time point denotes: newly diagnosed GD, antithyroid drugs for less than 3 months. Extracted RNA from PBMCs served as the source of the TCR library. These data are also associated with another study on T cells in Graves' hyperthyroidism and ophthalmopathy.

Sequencing was performed on peripheral blood mononuclear cells (PBMCs), taken at new diagnosis, from a patient treated with antithyroid drugs. These receptors originate from a woman aged 30 to 39 with Graves disease.

This clonotype was counted at least ten times. The chain joins TRBV5-1 to TRBJ1-5; D is unresolved. This CDR3 contains 15 residues. V was trimmed by 0 bases and J by 5 bases, leaving 12 bases between them. Germline V gene lookup returns CDR1 SGHRS and CDR2 YFSETQ. The CDR3 protein is CASSLGGSPDQPQHF. The CDR3 DNA sequence: TGCGCCAGCAGCTTGGGAGGGAGTCCGGATCAGCCCCAGCATTTT.

This clonotype appeared many times. J is TRBJ2-6 and V is TRBV18; no reliable D call. The V and J ends lost 6 bases and 0 bases respectively, with 12 bases between them. From germline, CDR1 is KGHSH and CDR2 LQKENI. The CDR3 is 16 amino acids. CDR3 nucleotides: TGTGCCAGCTCTCCAAAACGGAGCTCTGGGGCCAACGTCCTGACTTTC. Translated, it gives CASSPKRSSGANVLTF.

This clonotype was counted at least ten times. The chain uses TRBV18 and TRBJ1-5, with D perhaps matching TRBD1 (5 bases). V was shortened by 3 bases and J by 3 bases, with 15 bases between the two germline ends. Germline V gene data show CDR1 as KGHSH and CDR2 as LQKENI. The CDR3 is 16 residues long. CDR3 sequence: CASSPEGPRNNQPQHF. DNA of the CDR3: TGTGCCAGCTCACCTGAGGGGCCACGAAACAATCAGCCCCAGCATTTT.

In its sample, this clonotype was seen many times. The V call is TRBV20-1, the J call TRBJ2-1; the match to TRBD2 covers 11 bases. The CDR3 has 15 amino acids. V was pared by 5 bases and J by 7 bases, with 10 bases of the junction left unmatched. The germline CDR1 and CDR2 sequences are DFQATT and SNEGSKA (reference sequence). CDR3 protein: CSAPVAGGLLNEQFF. As DNA, the CDR3 is TGCAGTGCTCCTGTAGCGGGAGGGCTTCTAAATGAGCAGTTCTTC.

V and J are TRBV9 and TRBJ1-2, with D maybe TRBD1 (6 bases). Germline V gene data show CDR1 as SGDLS and CDR2 as YYNGEE. V was clipped by 0 bases and J by 4 bases, with 10 bases between them. The length of the CDR3 is 14 residues. This CDR3 reads CASSVDEGGYGYTF. CDR3 DNA: TGTGCCAGCAGCGTAGATGAGGGGGGCTATGGCTACACCTTC.

This clonotype was seen only a few times. The genes are TRBV19 and TRBJ2-5; 10 bases are a match to TRBD1. The length of the CDR3 is 15 residues. The germline CDR1 and CDR2 sequences are LNHDA and SQIVND (reference sequence). V gave up 4 bases and J gave up 1 base; unmatched junction bases: 3. CDR3 bases: TGTGCCAGTAGTACGACAGGGGGCCTCCAAGAGACCCAGTACTTC. Translation gives CASSTTGGLQETQYF.

Many counts were recorded for this clonotype. CDR3 amino acids: CASSSYRDYPYEQYF. The CDR3 region has the DNA TGTGCCAGCAGCTCGTACCGGGACTACCCCTACGAGCAGTACTTC. The chain combines TRBV28 with TRBJ2-7, with 7 bases aligning to TRBD2. With 6 bases clipped from V and 2 bases from J, the junction kept 10 bases outside the gene matches. Germline CDR1 reads MDHEN; CDR2 reads SYDVKM. The CDR3 consists of 15 residues.

In its sample, this clonotype was seen a few times. The chain has TRBV6-1 and TRBJ2-7; 8 bases are a match to TRBD2. This CDR3 comprises 14 residues. Unmatched junction bases numbered 6, after V lost 6 bases and J lost 2 bases. CDR1 MNHNS and CDR2 SASEGT come from the germline V gene. Here the CDR3 reads CASRDGLAPYEQYF. In nucleotides, the CDR3 is TGTGCCAGCAGAGATGGACTAGCCCCCTACGAGCAGTACTTC.

This clonotype was found a few times. An end of the junction does not agree with germline; a read error may underlie this. The CDR3 sequence is CASSPSPEEPQHF. Written as DNA, the CDR3 is TGTGCCAGCAGCCCTTCCCCTGAGGAGCCCCAGCATTTT. The V and J genes are TRBV5-1 and TRBJ1-5, with D unresolved. The CDR3 length is 13 residues. CDR1 SGHRS and CDR2 YFSETQ come from the germline V gene.

This clonotype was seen repeatedly, ten times or more. This chain connects TRBV2 to TRBJ1-2; a weak D match, TRBD1 (6 bases). Trimming took 7 bases from V and 0 from J, leaving 18 bases between them. The CDR3 covers 16 residues. CDR1 is SNHLY and CDR2 is FYNNEI in the germline V gene. The CDR3 is CASTRTDYQANYGYTF. The CDR3 nucleotides read TGTGCCAGCACCCGGACAGATTACCAAGCTAACTATGGCTACACCTTC. The whole variable domain, filled in from reference TRBV2 and TRBJ1-2, reads EPEVTQTPSHQVTQMGQEVILRCVPISNHLYFYWYRQILGQKVEFLVSFYNNEISEKSEIFDDQFSVERPDGSNFTLKIRSTKLEDSAMYFCASTRTDYQANYGYTFGSGTRLTVV.

This clonotype was counted many times. The genes are TRBV5-1 and TRBJ2-3; 7 bases match TRBD2. The CDR3 consists of 15 residues. The ends lost 0 bases at V and 3 bases at J; junction bases unmatched: 4. Germline values: CDR1 SGHRS, CDR2 YFSETQ. Here the CDR3 reads CASSLVQRETDTQYF. CDR3 DNA sequence: TGCGCCAGCAGCTTGGTACAGCGGGAAACAGATACGCAGTATTTT.

In nucleotides, the CDR3 is TGTGCCAGCAGCGAGGGCCTTTTGACTGAAGCTTTCTTT. Protein sequence: CASSEGLLTEAFF. This rearrangement joins TRBV9 to TRBJ1-1, with no clear D. Per the germline V gene, CDR1 is SGDLS and CDR2 is YYNGEE. This CDR3 is built from 13 residues. Trimming pared 3 bases from V and 5 bases from J, leaving 11 bases between.

The chain has TRBV18 and TRBJ1-1; 8 bases align to TRBD1. Losses at the gene ends were 6 bases for V and 4 bases for J; bases not matched to a gene: 4. This CDR3 has 13 amino acids. Per the germline V gene, CDR1 is KGHSH and CDR2 is LQKENI. The CDR3 reads CASSRTGPTEAFF. CDR3 coding DNA: TGTGCCAGCTCCAGGACAGGGCCCACTGAAGCTTTCTTT.

As for this clonotype: One base away lies a much larger clone, so this may be a sequencing read error. V is TRBV28 and J is TRBJ2-7; D is ambiguous. V lost 6 bases and J lost 0, with 9 bases in between. The CDR3 extends over 13 amino acids. From germline, CDR1 is MDHEN and CDR2 SYDVKM. CDR3: CASSNKVSYEQYF. The CDR3, as DNA: TGTGCCAGCAGCAACAAGGTCTCCTACGAGCAGTACTTC.

This clonotype has a count of ten or more. This rearrangement joins TRBV29-1 to TRBJ2-5, with 8 bases identical to TRBD1. The germline gives CDR1 SQVTM, CDR2 ANQGSEA. This CDR3 has 14 residues. V shed 5 bases, J shed 1 base, and the junction held 6 bases outside the gene matches. CDR3 coding DNA: TGCAGCGTTTCGGGTACAGGGGGCCAAGAGACCCAGTACTTC. Translation: CSVSGTGGQETQYF.

Details on this clonotype: A much larger clone differs by one base, so this may be a read error. The J gene is TRBJ1-2, the V gene TRBV6-5, with a possible D match to TRBD1 (6 bases). Germline lookup yields CDR1 MNHEY and CDR2 SVGAGI. The V end was cut by 4 bases, the J end by 6 bases, with 18 bases between. The CDR3 length is 15 residues. The CDR3 here is CASSSSGTMHNGYTF. CDR3 sequence (DNA): TGTGCCAGCAGTTCAAGCGGGACAATGCACAATGGCTACACCTTC.

The sample holds many counts of this clonotype. The chain has TRBV28 and TRBJ2-1; 9 positions match TRBD1. The CDR3 covers 18 residues. J was trimmed by 5 bases and V by 6 bases; bases with no gene match: 17. In germline, CDR1 is MDHEN, CDR2 SYDVKM. CDR3 residues: CASRPTLGQGSAHNEQFF. For the CDR3, the DNA is TGTGCCAGCAGACCCACTCTCGGACAGGGGAGCGCACACAATGAGCAGTTCTTC.

The V gene is TRBV27, the J gene TRBJ1-1, with 7 bases that match TRBD1. Trimming took 10 bases from V and 11 from J; bases not matched to a gene: 13. CDR3 size: 12 residues. The V gene's germline CDR1 is MNHEY and CDR2 SMNVEV (reference sequence). CDR3 nucleotide sequence: TGTGCCACCGCGTCAGGGGGACGATCGGCTTTCTTT. This codes for CATASGGRSAFF.

V usage is TRBV20-1 and J usage is TRBJ2-5, with TRBD2 as a possible D gene (5 bases). CDR3 length: 13 amino acids. Germline V CDR1 and CDR2: DFQATT, SNEGSKA (reference sequence). Trimming cost V 5 bases and J 4 bases, with 14 bases left between them. This CDR3 is CSAAKSGGETQYF. CDR3 nucleotide sequence: TGCAGTGCTGCCAAGAGTGGAGGAGAGACCCAGTACTTC.

This clonotype was recorded at least ten times. The chain has TRBV11-2 and TRBJ2-3; D not certain. This CDR3 has 14 residues. V was clipped by 4 bases and J by 4 bases, with 12 bases between them. Germline V gene data show CDR1 as SGHAT and CDR2 as FQNNGV. This CDR3 is CASSSRLGPDTQYF. Written as DNA, the CDR3 is TGTGCCAGCAGCTCCCGACTGGGCCCAGATACGCAGTATTTT. Complete variable domain (other parts from reference TRBV11-2 and TRBJ2-3): EAGVAQSPRYKIIEKRQSVAFWCNPISGHATLYWYQQILGQGPKLLIQFQNNGVVDDSQLPKDRFSAERLKGVDSTLKIQPAKLEDSAVYLCASSSRLGPDTQYFGPGTRLTVL.

A note on this clonotype: A much larger clone differs from this one at a single base, so this may be a read error. The V call is TRBV19, the J call TRBJ2-7; 9 nucleotides agree with TRBD2. This CDR3 spans 16 amino acids. V trimming: 5 bases; J trimming: 7 bases; junction bases outside the gene matches: 15. Looked up from germline, CDR1 is LNHDA and CDR2 is SQIVND (reference sequence). The CDR3 loop reads CASSPHSGSSYNEQYF. The CDR3 DNA is TGTGCCAGTAGTCCTCATAGCGGGAGCTCCTACAATGAGCAGTACTTC.

This clonotype was counted a few times. The chain is built from TRBV20-1 and TRBJ2-1; the D gene is possibly TRBD2 (6 bases). This CDR3 spans 15 amino acids. CDR1 and CDR2 (germline): DFQATT, SNEGSKA (reference sequence). V lost 0 bases and J lost 5, with 14 bases in between. The CDR3 DNA is TGCAGTGCTAGAGATCTTGAGCGGGCCGACAATGAGCAGTTCTTC. Its protein is CSARDLERADNEQFF.

This clonotype was picked up many times. The CDR3 sequence is CASKAGIAEAFF. In nucleotides, the CDR3 is TGTGCCAGTAAAGCCGGGATCGCTGAAGCTTTCTTT. V gene TRBV19 combines with J gene TRBJ1-1, with D hard to call. Looked up from germline, CDR1 is LNHDA and CDR2 is SQIVND (reference sequence). The ends were cut back, 7 bases at V and 6 bases at J, with 12 bases in the middle. This CDR3 has 12 amino acids.

This clonotype was observed at least ten times. The chain has TRBV27 and TRBJ2-1; 13 nucleotides line up with TRBD2. J gave up 0 bases and V 2 bases, and 13 bases lay outside the gene matches. Germline V gene lookup returns CDR1 MNHEY and CDR2 SMNVEV (reference sequence). The CDR3 contains 21 residues. Written as DNA, the CDR3 is TGTGCCAGCAGTTTAGGCCGGACTAGCGGGAGCCCCCCCCTCTCCTACAATGAGCAGTTCTTC. This gives the protein CASSLGRTSGSPPLSYNEQFF.

With regard to this clonotype: A far bigger clonotype differs at one base, so this is likely a read error. J is TRBJ1-2 and V is TRBV13, with D possibly matching TRBD1 (5 bases). This CDR3 spans 13 amino acids. The V end lost 5 bases, the J end lost 8 bases, and 15 bases lay between the germline ends. Germline assignment: CDR1 PRHDT and CDR2 FYEKMQ (reference sequence). The DNA of the CDR3 is TGTGCCAGCAGCCACCGGCAGGGACGAGGCTACACCTTC. Translating it yields CASSHRQGRGYTF.

This clonotype was detected ten times or more. The chain combines TRBV20-1 with TRBJ2-1; D is possibly TRBD2 (5 bases). This CDR3 is 15 amino acids long. The V end lost 3 bases, the J end lost 6 bases, and 18 bases lay between the germline ends. Per germline, CDR1 DFQATT and CDR2 SNEGSKA (reference sequence). The CDR3 spells CSASPVLGRANEQFF. The CDR3 bases are TGCAGTGCTAGCCCCGTCCTAGGGAGAGCCAATGAGCAGTTCTTC.